Listed below are T cell receptor beta chains from one sample, sequenced in a study of T cells in Graves' hyperthyroidism and ophthalmopathy. TCRdb ran MiXCR on the multiplex PCR reads and lists one entry per CDR3 protein. The table records about 350,000 distinct CDR3 sequences, 13% to 15% of them present only once. The sample consisted of blood. These receptors were taken from a woman aged 60-75 years with Graves' ophthalmopathy. The CDR3 runs from the conserved cysteine through the conserved F or W. Each record gives: D gene, clone size, V gene, CDR3 protein. A D gene is named only where the DNA matches it firmly. Only some rows state a clone size, as once, few, many or a class for expanded clones.

D gene: NA
clone size: NA
V gene: TRBV29-1
CDR3 protein: CTSEESYNEQFF

D gene: NA
clone size: many
V gene: TRBV30
CDR3 protein: CAWSVWNTGELFF

D gene: TRBD2
clone size: many
V gene: TRBV7-3
CDR3 protein: CASSIEGLAGVDEQFF

D gene: TRBD1
clone size: once
V gene: TRBV27
CDR3 protein: CASSLDRVPYEQYF

D gene: TRBD2
clone size: NA
V gene: TRBV7-6
CDR3 protein: CASSRGRVGTDTQYF

D gene: NA
clone size: NA
V gene: TRBV29-1
CDR3 protein: CSVSLGRAGDTQYF

D gene: NA
clone size: NA
V gene: TRBV7-9
CDR3 protein: CASSSPGLYNEQFF

D gene: NA
clone size: few
V gene: TRBV14
CDR3 protein: CASSPGVWGRTDTQYF

D gene: TRBD2
clone size: many
V gene: TRBV28
CDR3 protein: CASSLKREGPRDTQYF

D gene: TRBD2
clone size: many
V gene: TRBV7-3
CDR3 protein: CASSWVGTSGVGSYEQYF

D gene: NA
clone size: many
V gene: TRBV20-1
CDR3 protein: CSASGVARMNTEAFF